The rows below give T cell receptor beta chains drawn from one sample of a study of blood T cell repertoires in COVID-19. The protocol was immunoSEQ multiplex PCR, while the TCRdb copy is restricted to in-frame clones and leaves out a portion. The table shows about 190,000 clones, with 88% occurring only once. Sequencing input: peripheral blood. Source of these receptors: a man aged 30 to 39 with acute or convalescent COVID-19. The CDR3 runs from the conserved cysteine through the conserved F or W. D genes are given only for firm matches. Clone size is given for some rows only: seen once, a few or many times, or a class if the clone is expanded.

j_call | v_call | d_call | clone_size | cdr3_aa | cdr3_nt
TRBJ1-2 | TRBV12-3/TRBV12-4 | NA | NA | CASSSGTSYGYTF | TGTGCCAGCAGCAGCGGGACAAGCTATGGCTACACCTTC
TRBJ2-4 | TRBV18 | TRBD2 | NA | CASSPPSGGNIQYF | TGTGCCAGCTCACCACCTAGCGGGGGAAACATTCAGTACTTC
TRBJ2-7 | TRBV29-1 | TRBD1 | NA | CSVKRDSSHEQYF | TGCAGCGTTAAAAGGGACAGTTCCCACGAGCAGTACTTC
TRBJ2-2 | TRBV3-1/TRBV3-2 | TRBD1 | NA | CASRRKAQGFNTGELFF | TGTGCCAGCAGGCGTAAGGCACAGGGGTTTAACACCGGGGAGCTGTTTTTT
TRBJ1-6 | TRBV28 | NA | NA | CASSLGGISRDNSPLHF | TGTGCCAGCAGTTTAGGAGGGATTAGTAGGGATAATTCACCCCTCCACTTT
TRBJ2-2 | TRBV14 | NA | NA | CASSQSRTGRDTGELFF | TGTGCCAGCAGCCAGTCCCGGACAGGGAGGGACACCGGGGAGCTGTTTTTT
TRBJ2-2 | TRBV5-4 | NA | NA | CASSSDRDSGELFF | TGTGCCAGCAGCTCGGATCGGGATTCCGGGGAGCTGTTTTTT
TRBJ2-2 | TRBV5-4 | NA | NA | CASSFAGINTGELFF | TGTGCCAGCAGCTTTGCAGGAATAAACACCGGGGAGCTGTTTTTT
TRBJ2-7 | TRBV5-1 | TRBD1 | NA | CASSPSRAGQGAYEQYF | TGCGCCAGCAGCCCCTCTCGGGCGGGACAGGGGGCTTACGAGCAGTACTTC
TRBJ1-2 | TRBV9 | NA | NA | CASSVGQRTNGYTF | TGTGCCAGCAGCGTAGGTCAGAGAACTAATGGCTACACCTTC
TRBJ2-5 | TRBV10-2 | NA | NA | CASRGYETQYF | TGCGCCAGCCGGGGGTACGAGACCCAGTACTTC
TRBJ1-2 | TRBV7-9 | NA | NA | CASILLLNGYTF | TGTGCCAGCATCCTACTGCTGAATGGCTACACCTTC
TRBJ2-1 | TRBV24-1 | NA | NA | CATSDHPAGRNYNEQFF | TGTGCCACCAGTGACCACCCCGCAGGGCGGAACTACAATGAGCAGTTCTTC
TRBJ1-5 | TRBV27 | NA | NA | CASSAGRVYQPQHF | TGTGCCAGCAGTGCCGGCAGGGTCTATCAGCCCCAGCATTTT
TRBJ1-2 | TRBV5-6 | NA | NA | CASSLVLEAGGYTF | TGTGCCAGCAGCTTGGTTTTAGAAGCGGGAGGCTACACCTTC
TRBJ1-2 | TRBV6-5 | TRBD1 | NA | CASSYRQGASYGYTF | TGTGCCAGCAGTTACCGACAGGGGGCTAGCTACGGCTACACCTTC
TRBJ2-5 | TRBV21-1 | NA | NA | CASSKALSWGLAGETQYF | TGTGCCAGCAGCAAAGCGCTCAGTTGGGGACTAGCGGGAGAGACCCAGTACTTC
TRBJ1-1 | TRBV4-2 | TRBD1 | NA | CASSQEDRMNTEAFF | TGTGCCAGCAGCCAAGAGGACAGGATGAACACTGAAGCTTTCTTT
TRBJ2-3 | TRBV7-8 | TRBD2 | NA | CASSFTGGDTQYF | TGTGCCAGCAGCTTCACGGGGGGAGATACGCAGTATTTT
TRBJ2-7 | TRBV5-1 | TRBD1 | NA | CASSLVDRGRDEQYF | TGCGCCAGCAGCTTGGTGGACAGGGGGCGCGACGAGCAGTACTTC
TRBJ1-6 | TRBV5-4 | TRBD1 | NA | CASSPGQGINSPLHF | TGTGCCAGCAGCCCCGGACAGGGGATAAATTCACCCCTCCACTTT
TRBJ1-1 | TRBV6-5 | TRBD1 | NA | CASKPTGRTEAFF | TGTGCCAGCAAGCCGACAGGGCGGACTGAAGCTTTCTTT
TRBJ2-1 | TRBV4-2 | TRBD1 | NA | CASSQNRGNEQFF | TGTGCCAGCAGCCAAAACAGGGGAAATGAGCAGTTCTTC
TRBJ2-1 | TRBV5-1 | TRBD2 | NA | CASTQNPAGGQNEQFF | TGCGCCAGCACCCAGAATCCAGCGGGGGGGCAGAATGAGCAGTTCTTC
TRBJ1-1 | TRBV10-1 | NA | NA | CASSEHGAPTEAFF | TGCGCCAGCAGTGAGCATGGGGCACCCACTGAAGCTTTCTTT
TRBJ2-5 | TRBV7-3 | NA | NA | CASSLKAPGAGDQTQYF | TGTGCCAGCAGCTTAAAGGCCCCGGGGGCGGGGGACCAGACCCAGTACTTC
TRBJ1-1 | TRBV19 | TRBD1 | NA | CASSPDRDTEAFF | TGTGCCAGTAGTCCGGACAGGGACACTGAAGCTTTCTTT
TRBJ1-2 | TRBV3-1/TRBV3-2 | TRBD1 | NA | CASSQTGLGYTF | TGTGCCAGCAGCCAGACAGGGCTTGGCTACACCTTC
TRBJ1-4 | TRBV7-2 | TRBD1 | NA | CASSPRTGERRTNEKLFF | TGTGCCAGCAGCCCCCGAACAGGGGAACGTCGAACTAATGAAAAACTGTTTTTT
TRBJ2-5 | TRBV2 | TRBD2 | NA | CASRPGGGYQETQYF | TGTGCCAGCAGACCCGGGGGGGGGTACCAAGAGACCCAGTACTTC
TRBJ1-3 | TRBV5-6 | NA | once | CASSVDSLTGNTIYF | TGTGCCAGCAGCGTGGACAGCCTTACTGGAAACACCATATATTTT
TRBJ1-4 | TRBV7-2 | TRBD1 | once | CASSPYGQGEKLFF | TGTGCCAGCAGCCCCTACGGACAGGGGGAAAAACTGTTTTTT
TRBJ1-5 | TRBV28 | NA | NA | CASSLSPRARNQPQHF | TGTGCCAGCAGTTTATCCCCCAGGGCCCGGAATCAGCCCCAGCATTTT
TRBJ1-4 | TRBV5-1 | NA | once | CASSPAGVTNEKLFF | TGCGCCAGCAGCCCCGCGGGTGTGACTAATGAAAAACTGTTTTTT
TRBJ1-6 | TRBV5-5 | NA | NA | CASSSGTHDNSPLHF | TGTGCCAGCAGCTCCGGGACACACGATAATTCACCCCTCCACTTT
TRBJ2-5 | TRBV27 | TRBD2 | NA | CASSPGLAGVWETQYF | TGTGCCAGCAGTCCCGGACTAGCGGGAGTCTGGGAGACCCAGTACTTC
TRBJ1-6 | TRBV30 | TRBD1 | NA | CAWSEGQGHSPLHF | TGTGCCTGGAGTGAGGGACAGGGGCATTCACCCCTCCACTTT
TRBJ1-1 | TRBV12-5 | NA | NA | CASGLQTGLKAFF | TGTGCTAGTGGTTTACAAACAGGGCTTAAAGCTTTCTTT